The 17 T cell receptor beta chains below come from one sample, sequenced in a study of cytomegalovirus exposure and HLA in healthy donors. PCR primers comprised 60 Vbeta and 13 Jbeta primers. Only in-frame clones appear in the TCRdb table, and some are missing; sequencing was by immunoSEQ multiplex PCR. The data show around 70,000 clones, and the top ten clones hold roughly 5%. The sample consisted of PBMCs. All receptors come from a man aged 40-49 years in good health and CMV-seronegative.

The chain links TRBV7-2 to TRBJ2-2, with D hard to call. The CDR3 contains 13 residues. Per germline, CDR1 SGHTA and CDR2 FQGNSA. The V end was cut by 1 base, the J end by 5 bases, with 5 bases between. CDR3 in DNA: TGTGCCAGCAGCTTAGAGCCAACCGGGGAGCTGTTTTTT. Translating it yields CASSLEPTGELFF.

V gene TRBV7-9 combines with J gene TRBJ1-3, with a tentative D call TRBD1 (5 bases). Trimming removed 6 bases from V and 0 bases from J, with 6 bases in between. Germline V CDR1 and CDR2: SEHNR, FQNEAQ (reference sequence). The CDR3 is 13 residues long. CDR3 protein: CASRQGSGNTIYF. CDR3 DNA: TGTGCCAGCAGGCAGGGCTCTGGAAACACCATATATTTT.

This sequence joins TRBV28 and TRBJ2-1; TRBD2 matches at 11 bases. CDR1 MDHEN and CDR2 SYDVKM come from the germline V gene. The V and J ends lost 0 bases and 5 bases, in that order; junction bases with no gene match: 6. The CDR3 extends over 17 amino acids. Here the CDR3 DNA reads TGTGCCAGCAGTTTATGGTACGGGACTAGCGGCCACAATGAGCAGTTCTTC. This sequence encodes CASSLWYGTSGHNEQFF.

CDR3 DNA: TGTGCCGGGGACAGGGGGCAGGAGACCCAGTACTTC. It translates to CAGDRGQETQYF. The chain has TRBV30 and TRBJ2-5; 12 bases are a match to TRBD1. Germline V lookup: CDR1 GTSNPN, CDR2 SVGIG (reference sequence). V shed 8 bases and J 5 bases; nucleotides not matched to a gene: 3. The CDR3 runs 12 residues.

DNA of the CDR3: TGTGCCATTTCCCCCGACAGAAACAATCAGCCCCAGCATTTT. It translates to CAISPDRNNQPQHF. The rearrangement joins TRBV10-3 to TRBJ1-5; D might be TRBD1 (5 bases). V lost 9 bases and J 3 bases, leaving 15 bases between the germline ends. This CDR3 region has 14 residues. Germline CDR1 reads ENHRY; CDR2 reads SYGVKD.

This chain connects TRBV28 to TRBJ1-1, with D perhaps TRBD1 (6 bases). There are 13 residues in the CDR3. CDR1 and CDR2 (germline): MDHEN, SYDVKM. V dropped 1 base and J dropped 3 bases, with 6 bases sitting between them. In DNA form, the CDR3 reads TGTGCCAGCAGTTTATCAGGGGACACTGAAGCTTTCTTT. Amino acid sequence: CASSLSGDTEAFF.

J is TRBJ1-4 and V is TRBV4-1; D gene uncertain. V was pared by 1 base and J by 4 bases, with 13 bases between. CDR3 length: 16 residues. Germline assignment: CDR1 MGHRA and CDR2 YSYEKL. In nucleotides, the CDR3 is TGCGCCAGCAGCCAAGGGTCCGGGAATAATAATGAAAAACTGTTTTTT. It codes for CASSQGSGNNNEKLFF.

As DNA, the CDR3 is TGTGCCAGCAGCTTAGGGACAGGGGCAGGATCACCCCTCCACTTT. Residues: CASSLGTGAGSPLHF. This chain joins TRBV11-2 and TRBJ1-6; the match to TRBD1 covers 9 bases. Germline V lookup: CDR1 SGHAT, CDR2 FQNNGV. The V segment lost 1 base and the J segment 10 bases; nucleotides outside the gene matches: 5. The CDR3 length is 15 residues.

The CDR3 bases are TGTGCCAGCAGCTTGGGACTAGCGGGAGAAGGCGGGGAGCTGTTTTTT. The encoded protein is CASSLGLAGEGGELFF. The chain combines TRBV7-9 with TRBJ2-2, with TRBD2 identical over 14 bases. The V gene's germline CDR1 is SEHNR and CDR2 FQNEAQ (reference sequence). With 3 bases clipped from V and 7 bases from J, the junction kept 4 bases outside the gene matches. This CDR3 is built from 16 residues. Supplemented by reference TRBV7-9 and TRBJ2-2, the full variable domain reads DTGVSQNPRHKITKRGQNVTFRCDPISEHNRLYWYRQTLGQGPEFLTYFQNEAQLEKSRLLSDRFSAERPKGSFSTLEIQRTEQGDSAMYLCASSLGLAGEGGELFFGEGSRLTVL.

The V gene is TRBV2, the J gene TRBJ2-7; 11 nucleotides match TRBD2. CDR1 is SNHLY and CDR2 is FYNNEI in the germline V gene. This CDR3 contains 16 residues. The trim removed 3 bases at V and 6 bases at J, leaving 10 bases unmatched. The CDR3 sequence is CASSDLLRLAGSEQYF. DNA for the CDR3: TGTGCCAGCAGTGATTTACTGAGACTAGCGGGGTCCGAGCAGTACTTC.

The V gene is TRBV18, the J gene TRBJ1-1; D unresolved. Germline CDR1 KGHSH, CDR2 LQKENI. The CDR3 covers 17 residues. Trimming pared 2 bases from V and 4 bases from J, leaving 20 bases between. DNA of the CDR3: TGTGCCAGCTCACCAACCCCGGTTGCAACGGCAGGCACTGAAGCTTTCTTT. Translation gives CASSPTPVATAGTEAFF.

This chain's CDR3 is CASPRESCGYTF. For the CDR3, the DNA is TGCGCCAGCCCCCGGGAGAGTTGTGGCTACACCTTC. The chain recombines TRBV23-1 with TRBJ1-2; no definite D call. TRBV23-1 is marked as an open reading frame, function uncertain. The V gene lost 8 bases and the J gene lost 7 bases, with 14 bases spanning the gap. The CDR3 spans 12 residues.

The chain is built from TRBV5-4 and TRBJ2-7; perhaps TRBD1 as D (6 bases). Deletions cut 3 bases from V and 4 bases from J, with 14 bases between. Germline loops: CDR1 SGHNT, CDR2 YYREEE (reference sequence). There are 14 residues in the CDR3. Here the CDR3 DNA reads TGTGCCAGCAGCTCGGCCGGGACACCTTACGAGCAGTACTTC. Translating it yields CASSSAGTPYEQYF.

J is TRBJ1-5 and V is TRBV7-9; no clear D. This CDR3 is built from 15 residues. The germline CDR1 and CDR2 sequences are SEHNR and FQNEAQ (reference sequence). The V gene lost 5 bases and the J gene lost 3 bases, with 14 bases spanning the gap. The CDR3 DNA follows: TGTGCCAGCAGCCCATCCGGGAGCTCCAATCAGCCCCAGCATTTT. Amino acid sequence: CASSPSGSSNQPQHF.

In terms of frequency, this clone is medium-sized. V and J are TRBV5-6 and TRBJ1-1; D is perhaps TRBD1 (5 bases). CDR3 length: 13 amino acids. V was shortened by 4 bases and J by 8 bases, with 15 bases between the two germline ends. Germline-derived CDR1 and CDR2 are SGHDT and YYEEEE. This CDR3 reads CASSPTGMSEAFF. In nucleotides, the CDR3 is TGTGCCAGCAGCCCAACAGGTATGTCAGAAGCTTTCTTT.

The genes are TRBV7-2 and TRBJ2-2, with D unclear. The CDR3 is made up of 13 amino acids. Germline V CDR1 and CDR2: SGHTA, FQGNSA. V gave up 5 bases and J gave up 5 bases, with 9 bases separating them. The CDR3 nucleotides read TGTGCCAGCAGCCTCCCCCCTACCGGGGAGCTGTTTTTT. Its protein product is CASSLPPTGELFF.

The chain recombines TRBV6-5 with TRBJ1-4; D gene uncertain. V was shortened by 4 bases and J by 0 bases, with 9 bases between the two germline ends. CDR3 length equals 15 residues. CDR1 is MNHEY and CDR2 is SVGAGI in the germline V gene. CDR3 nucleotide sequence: TGTGCCAGCAGTTCCGCCGGGACAACTAATGAAAAACTGTTTTTT. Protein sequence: CASSSAGTTNEKLFF.